Below are 16 T cell receptor beta chains sequenced from a single sample in a study of OX40 agonist ivuxolimab in advanced cancers. The method was immunoSEQ multiplex PCR; TCRdb's version includes in-frame clones alone and lacks a portion of them. This sample has around 68,000 clones, with around 93% found just once. The source material was CD4+ or CD8+ T cells sorted from blood, sampled in a trial of the OX40 agonist ivuxolimab. All receptors come from an adult with an advanced solid tumor such as melanoma, head and neck, liver or kidney cancer.

This rearrangement joins TRBV5-4 to TRBJ1-2, with TRBD1 identical over 7 bases. This CDR3 region has 17 residues. The germline V gene encodes CDR1 SGHNT and CDR2 YYREEE (reference sequence). Germline trimming cut 0 bases from V and 6 bases from J; bases unmatched to any gene: 14. CDR3 bases: TGTGCCAGCAGCTTGGCCGGGCTTAGACAGGGTTTACATGGCTACACCTTC. It encodes CASSLAGLRQGLHGYTF.

This clone has just one count. CDR3: CAWSRGRGRTDTQYF. CDR3 nucleotides: TGTGCCTGGAGTCGGGGCCGAGGACGGACGGATACGCAGTATTTT. This chain uses TRBV30 with TRBJ2-3; the D call may be TRBD1 or TRBD2 (5 bases each). This CDR3 contains 15 residues. V was pared by 2 bases and J by 6 bases, with 18 bases between. Germline V gene sequence: CDR1 GTSNPN, CDR2 SVGIG (reference sequence).

This clone was counted only a few times. This chain's CDR3 is CASGTPLNNQPQHF. CDR3 bases: TGTGCTAGTGGAACTCCCCTGAACAATCAGCCCCAGCATTTT. The V gene is TRBV12-5, the J gene TRBJ1-5; D call uncertain. This CDR3 has 14 amino acids. The germline V gene encodes CDR1 LGHNT and CDR2 FRNRAP. Trimming took 6 bases from V and 3 from J, leaving 12 bases between them.

The chain joins TRBV7-2 to TRBJ2-7, with D perhaps TRBD1 (7 bases). This CDR3 contains 14 residues. CDR1 SGHTA and CDR2 FQGNSA come from the germline V gene. V lost 5 bases, J lost 6 bases, and 17 bases lay in between. CDR3 sequence reads: CASSTGAGRSEQYF. In DNA form, the CDR3 reads TGTGCCAGCAGCACAGGGGCAGGGAGGTCCGAGCAGTACTTC.

The table lists this clone with a few counts. The V gene is TRBV14, the J gene TRBJ1-1; D call uncertain. Trimming shortened V by 3 bases and J by 1 base, and 12 bases separated the two germline ends. This CDR3 has 15 amino acids. In germline, CDR1 is SGHDN, CDR2 FVKESK. The CDR3: CASSQWVSANTEAFF. CDR3 in DNA: TGTGCCAGCAGCCAGTGGGTTTCGGCGAACACTGAAGCTTTCTTT.

This chain connects TRBV18 to TRBJ1-2; 10 bases fit TRBD1. Germline trimming cut 4 bases from V and 4 bases from J; bases unmatched to any gene: 12. The CDR3 loop spans 17 amino acids. Germline V CDR1 and CDR2: KGHSH, LQKENI. The CDR3 DNA follows: TGTGCCAGCTCACAATTCCGGGACAGGGGCGAGAGCTATGGCTACACCTTC. This encodes CASSQFRDRGESYGYTF.

The genes are TRBV15 and TRBJ1-4; a possible D gene is TRBD1 (5 bases). The length of the CDR3 is 16 residues. V gave up 3 bases and J gave up 6 bases, with 17 bases separating them. CDR1 LNHNV and CDR2 YYDKDF come from the germline V gene (reference sequence). For the CDR3, the DNA is TGTGCCACCAGCAGCAAGCAGGGCTTGGGGGATGAAAAACTGTTTTTT. Its translation: CATSSKQGLGDEKLFF. Full variable domain (rest looked up from reference TRBV15 and TRBJ1-4): DAMVIQNPRYQVTQFGKPVTLSCSQTLNHNVMYWYQQKSSQAPKLLFHYYDKDFNNEADTPDNFQSRRPNTSFCFLDIRSPGLGDTAMYLCATSSKQGLGDEKLFFGSGTQLSVL.

The chain employs TRBV7-9 and TRBJ1-4; D remains unclear. From germline, CDR1 is SEHNR and CDR2 FQNEAQ (reference sequence). This CDR3 contains 16 residues. The ends were cut back, 2 bases at V and 3 bases at J, with 13 bases in the middle. CDR3 in amino acids: CASSLLSGGSNEKLFF. The CDR3 bases are TGTGCCAGCAGCTTATTATCCGGTGGGTCTAATGAAAAACTGTTTTTT.

This clone was detected a few times. J is TRBJ1-2 and V is TRBV4-2; no reliable D call. CDR1 LGHNA and CDR2 YNFKEQ come from the germline V gene. The CDR3 consists of 13 residues. V shed 5 bases and J shed 7 bases, with 14 bases lying between them. The CDR3 DNA reads as TGTGCCAGCAGCAACGAGGGAGAGGGTGGCTACACCTTC. Protein sequence: CASSNEGEGGYTF.

V and J are TRBV27 and TRBJ2-3; D call uncertain. The germline CDR1 and CDR2 sequences are MNHEY and SMNVEV (reference sequence). The V end lost 0 bases, the J end lost 4 bases, and 2 bases lay between the germline ends. This CDR3 is built from 12 residues. The CDR3 region is CASSLSPDTQYF. CDR3 nucleotides: TGTGCCAGCAGTTTATCACCAGATACGCAGTATTTT.

Turning to this clone: At one end, the junction sequence differs from germline, possibly due to a read error. The chain links TRBV7-9 to TRBJ1-1, with D possibly being TRBD1 (5 bases). Germline values: CDR1 SEHNR, CDR2 FQNEAQ (reference sequence). The CDR3 sequence is 10 residues long. CDR3 sequence: CASSLARASF. CDR3 bases: TGTGCCAGCAGCTTAGCCAGGGCCTCCTTT.

V is TRBV27 and J is TRBJ2-5; TRBD1 matches 9 bases. V lost 6 bases, J lost 4 bases, and 12 bases stayed unmatched. This CDR3 is 16 amino acids long. CDR1 and CDR2 from the germline V gene are MNHEY and SMNVEV (reference sequence). CDR3 in DNA: TGTGCCAGCAGCCGAACCGGGACAGGGTCATTAGAGACCCAGTACTTC. Translation gives CASSRTGTGSLETQYF.

The chain couples TRBV7-8 to TRBJ1-2; unclear D gene. Per the germline V gene, CDR1 is SGHVS and CDR2 is FQNEAQ. This CDR3 region has 14 residues. Trimming removed 5 bases from V and 8 bases from J, with 18 bases in between. DNA of the CDR3: TGTGCCAGCAGCCCTAGTAGGCAGTCCCACGGCTACACCTTC. This sequence encodes CASSPSRQSHGYTF.

The V gene is TRBV9, the J gene TRBJ2-2, with D tentatively TRBD1 (6 bases). CDR3 length: 14 amino acids. Between the trimmed V and J ends, which lost 6 bases and 8 bases, there was a span of 17 bases. Germline lookup yields CDR1 SGDLS and CDR2 YYNGEE. CDR3 sequence reads: CASTRGRGAGELFF. The CDR3 DNA is TGTGCCAGCACAAGGGGCAGGGGTGCAGGGGAGCTGTTTTTT.

The genes are TRBV10-3 and TRBJ1-4; D call uncertain. The CDR3 is 12 amino acids. The germline V gene encodes CDR1 ENHRY and CDR2 SYGVKD. Trimming shortened V by 3 bases and J by 8 bases, and 7 bases separated the two germline ends. CDR3 region: CAISETREKLFF. Here the CDR3 DNA reads TGTGCCATCAGTGAAACCAGGGAAAAACTGTTTTTT.

This chain connects TRBV5-1 to TRBJ2-2; D is undetermined. CDR1 and CDR2 from the germline V gene are SGHRS and YFSETQ. The CDR3 covers 14 residues. The V end was cut by 6 bases, the J end by 4 bases, with 13 bases between. CDR3: CASTDAVGTGELFF. Here the CDR3 DNA reads TGCGCCAGCACGGACGCGGTGGGCACCGGGGAGCTGTTTTTT.